The entry that follows covers one T cell receptor beta chain sequence. The record originates from a study of blood T cell repertoires in COVID-19. Study as a whole: In each case, the material was cDNA or gDNA derived from T cells, B-cell-depleted T cells, or PBMCs.

Original methodology: From reference gene primer amplification, estimates of nucleated cell counts were derived. Sequenced by immunoSEQ multiplex PCR; TCRdb stores in-frame clones only, minus some. The V and J calls and clone size come from that table; D and trimming were worked out from the DNA. The top ten clones hold approximately 3.1% of a sample with approximately 100,000 clones, roughly nine tenths of them seen once. CDR3 length: 15 residues. The germline gives CDR1 MDHEN, CDR2 SYDVKM. V was trimmed by 5 bases and J by 4 bases, leaving 17 bases between them. This sequence joins TRBV28 and TRBJ1-1, with TRBD1 as a possible D gene (6 bases). Material for sequencing was peripheral blood. This clonotype originated in a man aged 50 or older in a cohort sampled during active COVID-19. In nucleotides, the CDR3 is TGTGCCAGCAGTACCGCGGGGGCGACGGGCACTGAAGCTTTCTTT. Amino acid sequence: CASSTAGATGTEAFF. The variable domain in full, with the rest retrieved from reference TRBV28 and TRBJ1-1, is DVKVTQSSRYLVKRTGEKVFLECVQDMDHENMFWYRQDPGLGLRLIYFSYDVKMKEKGDIPEGYSVSREKKERFSLILESASTNQTSMYLCASSTAGATGTEAFFGQGTRLTVV.